The 32 T cell receptor beta chains in this list originate from one sample, sequenced in a study of molecular identifiers for immune sequencing clone quantification. TCRdb independently ran MiXCR on the PCR reads; one entry per CDR3 protein. The sample has a few hundred thousand distinct CDR3 sequences, about 21% seen once; the top ten hold 0.65% to 0.95%. Sequenced input: naive CD8+ T cells from blood, with Jurkat cell RNA spiked in. Regarding subset: FACS-sorted CD8+CD4-CCR7+CD45RA+ naive T cells. All receptors come from a human donor in good health. Some libraries in this study had Jurkat cell RNA spiked in.

A few counts support this clonotype. The chain is built from TRBV6-5 and TRBJ2-7; 9 nucleotides agree with TRBD1. V dropped 4 bases and J dropped 2; count of bases not matched to a gene: 9. This CDR3 comprises 16 residues. Germline CDR1 reads MNHEY; CDR2 reads SVGAGI. The CDR3 bases are TGTGCCAGCAGTTTGGTCCCTGACAGGGGGACCTACGAGCAGTACTTC. Protein product: CASSLVPDRGTYEQYF.

This clonotype has only a few counts. The rearrangement uses TRBV11-1 and TRBJ2-2; a possible D gene is TRBD2 (5 bases). CDR3 size: 17 residues. Germline V lookup: CDR1 SGHAT, CDR2 FQDESV (reference sequence). V lost 1 base and J lost 7, with 19 bases in between. The CDR3 loop reads CASSLVEAGPIDGELFF. DNA for the CDR3: TGTGCCAGCAGCTTAGTTGAGGCGGGCCCTATCGACGGGGAGCTGTTTTTT.

The chain recombines TRBV4-3 with TRBJ2-1; TRBD2 matches at 11 bases. This CDR3 spans 17 amino acids. Trimming cost V 0 bases and J 9 bases; bases outside gene matches: 10. Germline V CDR1 and CDR2: LGHNA, YSLEER. As DNA, the CDR3 is TGCGCCAGCAGCCAAGATAGGTTAGCGGGGGGGCAGCGTGAGCAGTTCTTC. Its protein is CASSQDRLAGGQREQFF.

This clonotype appeared many times. The chain uses TRBV28 and TRBJ2-5; unclear D gene. Germline V gene sequence: CDR1 MDHEN, CDR2 SYDVKM. V was pared by 3 bases and J by 5 bases, with 7 bases between. The CDR3 is 12 amino acids. This CDR3 is CASSFPAETQYF. The DNA for the CDR3 is TGTGCCAGCAGTTTCCCAGCCGAGACCCAGTACTTC.

At least ten counts were recorded for this clonotype. The gene calls are TRBV7-9 and TRBJ2-7; a possible D gene is TRBD2 (7 bases). Trimming shortened V by 11 bases and J by 4 bases, and 18 bases separated the two germline ends. The germline V gene encodes CDR1 SEHNR and CDR2 FQNEAQ (reference sequence). The CDR3 covers 13 residues. The CDR3 DNA reads as TGTGCCTGGGGGGGGCGCGCGGGATACGAGCAGTACTTC. This gives the protein CAWGGRAGYEQYF.

There are many counts of this clonotype. J is TRBJ2-7 and V is TRBV20-1; D is ambiguous. Deletions cut 1 base from V and 2 bases from J, with 15 bases between. Germline lookup yields CDR1 DFQATT and CDR2 SNEGSKA (reference sequence). The CDR3 totals 15 residues. In DNA form, the CDR3 reads TGCAGTGCTAGAGGTCGTCAGGAGCTTACCTACGAGCAGTACTTC. This encodes CSARGRQELTYEQYF.

Concerning this clonotype: Mismatch with germline at one junction end may stem from a read error. The V call is TRBV7-9, the J call TRBJ1-1; 7 nucleotides match TRBD1. Germline V gene data show CDR1 as SEHNR and CDR2 as FQNEAQ (reference sequence). CDR3 length: 13 amino acids. CDR3 region: CASSLQGGTEALF. The CDR3 DNA sequence: TGTGCCAGCAGCTTACAGGGGGGGACTGAAGCTCTCTTT.

This clonotype was observed many times. The J gene is TRBJ1-1, the V gene TRBV6-5; no definite D call. V lost 0 bases and J 5 bases, leaving 7 bases between the germline ends. CDR1 and CDR2 (germline): MNHEY, SVGAGI. The CDR3 has 13 amino acids. CDR3 sequence (DNA): TGTGCCAGCAGTTACTCTGGGGAGACTGAAGCTTTCTTT. Its translation is CASSYSGETEAFF.

Concerning this clonotype: A much larger clonotype is one base distant, so this may be a read error. This rearrangement joins TRBV20-1 to TRBJ2-6; D ambiguous. Per germline, CDR1 DFQATT and CDR2 SNEGSKA (reference sequence). The CDR3 consists of 14 residues. CDR3 coding DNA: TGCAATGCTAGAGGCGTCTCTGGGGCCAACGTCCTGACTTTC. Amino acid sequence: CNARGVSGANVLTF.

This clonotype was observed at least ten times. The genes are TRBV9 and TRBJ2-5; D is uncertain. CDR1 SGDLS and CDR2 YYNGEE come from the germline V gene. The CDR3 consists of 15 residues. V shed 0 bases and J shed 4 bases, with 13 bases lying between them. CDR3 amino acids: CASSVDVGSRETQYF. The CDR3 DNA reads TGTGCCAGCAGCGTAGATGTAGGATCGCGAGAGACCCAGTACTTC.

This sequence joins TRBV4-1 and TRBJ2-7; 8 bases align to TRBD1. Per the germline V gene, CDR1 is MGHRA and CDR2 is YSYEKL. J lost 0 bases, V lost 0 bases, and 7 bases had no gene match. The CDR3 contains 17 residues. CDR3 sequence reads: CASSQELTGGSSYEQYF. The DNA of the CDR3 is TGCGCCAGCAGCCAAGAGCTAACAGGGGGAAGCTCCTACGAGCAGTACTTC.

The CDR3 region has the DNA TGTGCCAGCAGACAAACCCCAGGGACCGGGGAGCTGTTTTTT. It codes for CASRQTPGTGELFF. The chain carries TRBV12-3 or TRBV12-4 and TRBJ2-2; tentative D call: TRBD1 (5 bases). V was trimmed by 6 bases and J by 5 bases, leaving 13 bases between them. The CDR3 spans 14 residues.

This clonotype was observed at least ten times. The rearrangement links TRBV30 to TRBJ1-1; no clear D gene. Trimming stripped 1 base from V and 6 bases from J, with 6 bases between. Germline CDR1 is GTSNPN and CDR2 is SVGIG (reference sequence). This CDR3 contains 11 residues. CDR3 nucleotide sequence: TGTGCCTGGAGTGCGGGAGCTGAAGCTTTCTTT. This gives the protein CAWSAGAEAFF.

The CDR3 nucleotides read TGCGCCAGCTTGTCCGGGACCCCATTCACCGGGGAGCTGTTTTTT. Its translation: CASLSGTPFTGELFF. This sequence joins TRBV10-2 and TRBJ2-2; D possibly matches TRBD1 or TRBD2 (5 bases each). CDR3 length: 15 residues. CDR1 is WSHSY, CDR2 SAAADI, per germline. The V gene lost 8 bases and the J gene lost 4 bases, with 17 bases spanning the gap.

This clonotype has a count of ten or more. This chain links TRBV19 with TRBJ2-7, with unresolved D. The germline gives CDR1 LNHDA, CDR2 SQIVND (reference sequence). This CDR3 contains 13 residues. Trimming stripped 5 bases from V and 2 bases from J, with 10 bases between. CDR3 coding DNA: TGTGCCAGTAGTCGGGTGGAAGCCTACGAGCAGTACTTC. Protein product: CASSRVEAYEQYF. Drawing the rest from reference TRBV19 and TRBJ2-7, the complete variable domain is DGGITQSPKYLFRKEGQNVTLSCEQNLNHDAMYWYRQDPGQGLRLIYYSQIVNDFQKGDIAEGYSVSREKKESFPLTVTSAQKNPTAFYLCASSRVEAYEQYFGPGTRLTVT.

In its sample, this clonotype was seen many times. This rearrangement joins TRBV20-1 to TRBJ2-1; D is perhaps TRBD2 (5 bases). The germline V gene has CDR1 DFQATT and CDR2 SNEGSKA (reference sequence). This CDR3 has 14 residues. V was shortened by 4 bases and J by 8 bases, with 18 bases between the two germline ends. The CDR3 loop is CSAKGLALADEQFF. Written as DNA, the CDR3 is TGCAGTGCTAAAGGGCTAGCTCTTGCCGATGAGCAGTTCTTC.

A remark on this clonotype: A much larger clone is a single base away; this may be a read error. The chain has TRBV14 and TRBJ2-1; D may be TRBD2 (5 bases). This CDR3 has 15 amino acids. V dropped 0 bases and J dropped 8 bases, with 14 bases sitting between them. Germline-derived CDR1 and CDR2 are SGHDN and FVKESK. The CDR3 loop is CASSQEVWTEDEQFF. CDR3 coding DNA: TGTGCCAGCAGCCAAGAGGTATGGACTGAAGATGAGCAGTTCTTC.

With respect to this clonotype: A much larger clone lies a single base off, so this may be a read error. This chain connects TRBV6-2 or TRBV6-3 to TRBJ1-1; TRBD1 is a possible D gene (6 bases). This CDR3 contains 17 residues. Trimming took off 1 base at V and 0 bases at J, with 15 bases between the two ends. Germline V CDR1 and CDR2: MNHEY, SVGEGT. The CDR3 reads CASSYLGAGPMNTEAFF. CDR3 sequence (DNA): TGTGCCAGCAGTTACTTGGGGGCAGGGCCTATGAACACTGAAGCTTTCTTT.

Notes on this clonotype: Since no conserved phenylalanine or tryptophan closes the CDR3, a read error is the likely cause. V and J are TRBV7-9 and TRBJ2-3, with 11 bases aligning to TRBD2. The CDR3 length is 19 residues. CDR1 and CDR2 (germline): SEHNR, FQNEAQ (reference sequence). Unmatched junction bases numbered 11, after V lost 0 bases and J lost 3 bases. This CDR3 is CASSLAPTSGSRGTDTQYS. DNA for the CDR3: TGTGCCAGCAGCTTAGCGCCCACTAGCGGGAGCCGAGGTACAGATACGCAGTATTCT.

A few counts support this clonotype. This chain uses TRBV4-3 with TRBJ2-2; TRBD1 matches 9 bases. The trim removed 1 base at V and 5 bases at J, leaving 5 bases unmatched. The CDR3 extends over 16 amino acids. Germline V CDR1 and CDR2: LGHNA, YSLEER. CDR3 sequence: CASSQGDRGVTGELFF. DNA for the CDR3: TGCGCCAGCAGCCAAGGAGACAGGGGGGTAACCGGGGAGCTGTTTTTT.

This clonotype has just a few counts. The chain uses TRBV20-1 and TRBJ2-2, with 7 bases that match TRBD2. Germline assignment: CDR1 DFQATT and CDR2 SNEGSKA (reference sequence). The CDR3 has 16 residues. Unmatched junction bases numbered 9, after V lost 1 base and J lost 4 bases. In DNA form, the CDR3 reads TGCAGTGCTAGAGCTGGGGGGGGAGGGAGCACCGGGGAGCTGTTTTTT. Its translation is CSARAGGGGSTGELFF.

This clonotype was seen a handful of times. The chain joins TRBV6-6 to TRBJ2-7; 12 nucleotides align to TRBD2. V lost 5 bases, J lost 0 bases, and 14 bases stayed unmatched. The germline gives CDR1 MNHNY, CDR2 SVGAGI (reference sequence). The CDR3 spans 19 residues. The CDR3 loop is CASSTPWTSGNLPSYEQYF. The CDR3 bases are TGTGCCAGCAGTACCCCTTGGACTAGCGGGAACCTACCCTCCTACGAGCAGTACTTC.

This clonotype was observed at least ten times. The chain has TRBV5-1 and TRBJ2-7, with unresolved D. Germline CDR1 SGHRS, CDR2 YFSETQ. Deletions cut 2 bases from V and 4 bases from J, with 4 bases between. This CDR3 spans 11 amino acids. The CDR3 loop reads CASSFRYEQYF. Here the CDR3 DNA reads TGCGCCAGCAGCTTTAGGTACGAGCAGTACTTC.

On this clonotype itself: Being one base from a much bigger clone, this may be a read error. J is TRBJ2-7 and V is TRBV4-3, with 9 bases identical to TRBD2. Per germline, CDR1 LGHNA and CDR2 YSLEER. Unmatched junction bases numbered 10, after V lost 8 bases and J lost 2 bases. This CDR3 is 15 amino acids long. CDR3 DNA: TGCGCCAGCGGCCGAAGACTAGCGGTCGCCTACGAGCAGTACTTC. Translated, it gives CASGRRLAVAYEQYF.

This clonotype was recorded a few times. The V gene is TRBV20-1, the J gene TRBJ2-7, with D perhaps TRBD1 (5 bases). Germline V gives CDR1 DFQATT, CDR2 SNEGSKA (reference sequence). Trimming stripped 6 bases from V and 0 bases from J, with 15 bases between. The CDR3 spans 14 residues. The CDR3 DNA is TGCAGTGCCCAAGACCAGGGAAGCTCCTACGAGCAGTACTTC. Its protein product is CSAQDQGSSYEQYF.

J is TRBJ2-7 and V is TRBV3-1; D is perhaps TRBD2 (6 bases). The CDR3 consists of 15 residues. The ends were cut back, 0 bases at V and 5 bases at J, with 14 bases in the middle. Germline V gene lookup returns CDR1 LGHDT and CDR2 YNNKEL (reference sequence). The CDR3, as DNA: TGTGCCAGCAGCCAAGACGGGACTCTGAGCCACGAGCAGTACTTC. Protein: CASSQDGTLSHEQYF.

This clonotype has at least ten counts. This rearrangement joins TRBV6-5 to TRBJ2-2, with 10 bases aligning to TRBD2. This CDR3 region has 15 residues. Looked up from germline, CDR1 is MNHEY and CDR2 is SVGAGI. Unmatched junction bases numbered 4, after V lost 3 bases and J lost 6 bases. As DNA, the CDR3 is TGTGCCAGCAGTTATGGGCTAGCGGGAGCCGGGGAGCTGTTTTTT. This codes for CASSYGLAGAGELFF.

This clonotype was recorded at least ten times. The chain links TRBV27 to TRBJ2-7; 8 positions agree with TRBD2. CDR3 size: 15 residues. Germline V gene data show CDR1 as MNHEY and CDR2 as SMNVEV (reference sequence). The V segment lost 9 bases and the J segment 3 bases; nucleotides outside the gene matches: 13. The CDR3 bases are TGTGCCAGTACCTTACGGGGGGGTTTGATCTACGAGCAGTACTTC. This encodes CASTLRGGLIYEQYF.

This clonotype came up once. With a much larger clone just one base away, this may be a read error. V gene TRBV7-9 combines with J gene TRBJ1-2, with D unclear. Germline V gene data show CDR1 as SEHNR and CDR2 as FQNEAQ (reference sequence). This CDR3 is 12 amino acids long. The CDR3 DNA sequence: TGTGCCAGCGGCTTAGGGAACTATGGCTACACCTTC. Encoded protein: CASGLGNYGYTF.

This clonotype was seen a few times. The rearrangement joins TRBV11-2 to TRBJ2-7; the D gene is possibly TRBD1 (5 bases). Germline V gene data show CDR1 as SGHAT and CDR2 as FQNNGV. This CDR3 has 13 amino acids. Trimming removed 8 bases at V and 0 bases at J, with 11 bases between. The CDR3 DNA sequence: TGTGCCAGCGGGGCGGCTATCTCCTACGAGCAGTACTTC. As protein: CASGAAISYEQYF.

On this clonotype: The conserved final phenylalanine or tryptophan is absent from the CDR3, which likely points to a read error. This sequence joins TRBV27 and TRBJ2-7; D is perhaps TRBD1 (5 bases). The length of the CDR3 is 12 residues. Trimming removed 5 bases from V and 7 bases from J, with 12 bases in between. Germline V gene lookup returns CDR1 MNHEY and CDR2 SMNVEV (reference sequence). The CDR3 region is CASSTEGVEQYL. In DNA, the CDR3 is TGTGCCAGCAGTACCGAAGGGGTGGAGCAGTACCTC.

This clonotype was seen a few times. V usage is TRBV2 and J usage is TRBJ2-1, with TRBD2 matching 13 bases. The ends lost 4 bases at V and 9 bases at J; junction bases unmatched: 6. Germline CDR1 and CDR2: SNHLY and FYNNEI. This CDR3 is built from 15 residues. CDR3 bases: TGTGCCAGCAGTGCCGGACTAGCGGGAGTCGGTGAGCAGTTCTTC. This codes for CASSAGLAGVGEQFF.